The next 13 T cell receptor beta chains were all read from a single sample in a study of monozygotic twins with inflammatory bowel disease. Each CDR3 protein gets one entry in TCRdb, which reprocessed the 5' RACE reads and gives no DNA. Here the sample table reports about 160,000 distinct CDR3 sequences. Sequenced material: blood. Source of these receptors: a human donor with ulcerative colitis or Crohn's disease, or a healthy co-twin of an affected twin (not recorded which).

This chain joins TRBV11-3 and TRBJ2-5; TCRdb lists TRBD1, though no DNA is available to test this call. The germline V gene encodes CDR1 SGHNT and CDR2 YENEEA. The CDR3 is 14 residues long. This chain's CDR3 is CASSRGSGSETQYF.

The J gene is TRBJ1-4, the V gene TRBV20-1; the D gene TCRdb calls, TRBD1, cannot be checked with no DNA. CDR1 is DFQATT and CDR2 is SNEGSKA in the germline V gene (reference sequence). CDR3 length: 15 residues. The CDR3 here is CSARSPTGGGEKLFF.

The rearrangement uses TRBV15 and TRBJ1-4. CDR3 length equals 14 residues. Germline V gene lookup returns CDR1 LNHNV and CDR2 YYDKDF (reference sequence). CDR3 sequence: CATSSRMVGEKLFF.

The CDR3 loop reads CATSTGTQPQHF. The chain couples TRBV19 to TRBJ1-5; the TCRdb D gene call, TRBD1, has no DNA to confirm it. CDR3 length: 12 residues. Per germline, CDR1 LNHDA and CDR2 SQIVND (reference sequence).

The genes are TRBV18 and TRBJ2-3; TCRdb proposes TRBD1, but this gene call is untestable without DNA. This CDR3 has 16 amino acids. Per the germline V gene, CDR1 is KGHSH and CDR2 is LQKENI. The CDR3 reads CASSLLRDRGADTQYF.

The chain carries TRBV7-3 and TRBJ2-1; TCRdb reports TRBD2, a call that lacks DNA to check it against. Germline CDR1 is SGHTA and CDR2 is FQGTGA. This CDR3 spans 14 amino acids. The CDR3 loop is CASSFAGGYNEQFF.

The chain has TRBV3-1 and TRBJ1-3; TCRdb names TRBD1, which stays unverified in the absence of DNA. The CDR3 spans 15 residues. Germline CDR1 and CDR2: LGHDT and YNNKEL (reference sequence). The CDR3 spells CASSQRDRGANTIYF.

The genes are TRBV5-1 and TRBJ2-1; TCRdb gives TRBD1 as the D gene, but with no DNA this cannot be confirmed. Per the germline V gene, CDR1 is SGHRS and CDR2 is YFSETQ. This CDR3 has 15 amino acids. This CDR3 reads CASSRDRGPYNEQFF.

This sequence joins TRBV19 and TRBJ2-7; with no DNA, the TCRdb D assignment of TRBD1 cannot be verified. The CDR3 is 15 residues long. The germline gives CDR1 LNHDA, CDR2 SQIVND (reference sequence). The CDR3 is CASSITGGASGEQYF.

V is TRBV20-1 and J is TRBJ2-5; TCRdb's assignment of TRBD2 cannot be checked, as there is no DNA. Germline V gene sequence: CDR1 DFQATT, CDR2 SNEGSKA (reference sequence). The CDR3 has 16 amino acids. The CDR3 here is CSARDRLAGSGETQYF.

The chain is built from TRBV12-3 or TRBV12-4 and TRBJ1-6. The CDR3 is 12 residues long. CDR3 sequence: CAIGLYNSPLHF.

This chain links TRBV28 with TRBJ1-2. The CDR3 sequence is 13 residues long. Germline CDR1 MDHEN, CDR2 SYDVKM. CDR3 sequence: CASRPPGGWPYTF.

V is TRBV19 and J is TRBJ1-2; without DNA, the TCRdb call of TRBD1 cannot be checked. The CDR3 is 14 residues long. Germline V gene data show CDR1 as LNHDA and CDR2 as SQIVND (reference sequence). The CDR3 is CASQRQGNNYGYTF.